The 20 T cell receptor beta chains presented below share a single source sample, sequenced in a study of blood T cell repertoires in COVID-19. Sequencing was performed with immunoSEQ multiplex PCR; in TCRdb, only in-frame clones are kept and a portion is missing. There are approximately 500,000 clones in the sample; roughly 89% occur only once, and 7.8% lies in the top ten. The sequenced sample consisted of peripheral blood. These receptors all stem from a woman in her forties or fifties with COVID-19, enrolled during active disease.

The chain combines TRBV28 with TRBJ2-5; a possible D gene is TRBD2 (6 bases). In germline, CDR1 is MDHEN, CDR2 SYDVKM. V lost 4 bases and J 1 base, leaving 16 bases between the germline ends. The CDR3 covers 16 residues. As DNA, the CDR3 is TGTGCCAGCAGTTCACCCGCCGCGGGGAGCCAAGAGACCCAGTACTTC. It specifies CASSSPAAGSQETQYF.

The genes are TRBV9 and TRBJ1-2, with no clear D. Trimming stripped 1 base from V and 7 bases from J, with 17 bases between. Germline CDR1 reads SGDLS; CDR2 reads YYNGEE. CDR3 length: 15 residues. The CDR3 DNA reads TGTGCCAGCAGCGTACTGTCAGGACGGGGTTTTGGCTACACCTTC. Protein product: CASSVLSGRGFGYTF.

This chain uses TRBV7-8 with TRBJ2-1, with TRBD2 identical over 13 bases. The CDR3 runs to 15 residues. V lost 1 base to trimming and J lost 9 bases; unmatched junction nucleotides: 3. Germline values: CDR1 SGHVS, CDR2 FQNEAQ. The CDR3 region is CASSLETSGGSEQFF. The CDR3 DNA follows: TGTGCCAGCAGCTTAGAGACTAGCGGGGGGAGTGAGCAGTTCTTC.

The chain employs TRBV5-1 and TRBJ2-1, with 7 bases aligning to TRBD2. The junction had 2 bases not matched to a gene; V was cut back by 4 bases and J by 4 bases. From germline, CDR1 is SGHRS and CDR2 YFSETQ. There are 13 residues in the CDR3. Written as DNA, the CDR3 is TGCGCCAGCAGCATGGGACTATACAATGAGCAGTTCTTC. This encodes CASSMGLYNEQFF.

The chain links TRBV29-1 to TRBJ2-7; D possibly corresponds to TRBD1 (6 bases). The CDR3 is 13 residues long. V lost 3 bases and J 3 bases, leaving 12 bases between the germline ends. Germline values: CDR1 SQVTM, CDR2 ANQGSEA. CDR3 bases: TGCAGCGTTGAGGGGGCAGACTTCTACGAGCAGTACTTC. Translated, it gives CSVEGADFYEQYF.

The rearrangement uses TRBV7-9 and TRBJ1-2, with 8 bases lining up with TRBD1. CDR1 and CDR2 (germline): SEHNR, FQNEAQ (reference sequence). J was trimmed by 5 bases and V by 1 base; bases with no gene match: 3. The CDR3 sequence is 14 residues long. The CDR3 sequence: CASSLGTGIYGYTF. The CDR3 DNA follows: TGTGCCAGCAGCTTAGGGACAGGGATTTATGGCTACACCTTC.

This clone turned up a few times. This sequence joins TRBV2 and TRBJ1-5; 10 bases line up with TRBD1. This CDR3 is built from 14 residues. From germline, CDR1 is SNHLY and CDR2 FYNNEI. Trimming removed 5 bases from V and 7 bases from J; junction bases left unmatched: 5. The CDR3 reads CASSRDRGEQPQHF. The CDR3 nucleotides read TGTGCCAGCAGTAGGGACAGGGGCGAGCAGCCCCAGCATTTT.

The chain has TRBV19 and TRBJ2-7, with D possibly matching TRBD1 (6 bases). Germline lookup yields CDR1 LNHDA and CDR2 SQIVND (reference sequence). The CDR3 runs to 13 residues. V lost 5 bases and J lost 2, with 10 bases in between. The CDR3: CASSLDRPYEQYF. Written as DNA, the CDR3 is TGTGCCAGTAGTCTGGACAGACCCTACGAGCAGTACTTC.

J is TRBJ2-1 and V is TRBV9, with D possibly TRBD2 on 6 matching bases. CDR1 is SGDLS and CDR2 is YYNGEE in the germline V gene. V shed 0 bases and J shed 1 base, with 14 bases lying between them. This CDR3 has 17 amino acids. CDR3: CASSVEVLGGSYNEQFF. In DNA, the CDR3 is TGTGCCAGCAGCGTAGAGGTCCTCGGAGGGTCCTACAATGAGCAGTTCTTC.

This chain links TRBV28 with TRBJ2-4, with D tentatively TRBD2 (6 bases). Trimming removed 10 bases from V and 8 bases from J, with 9 bases in between. The germline V gene encodes CDR1 MDHEN and CDR2 SYDVKM. CDR3 length equals 10 residues. The CDR3 protein is CATGGDIQYF. In DNA form, the CDR3 reads TGTGCCACCGGAGGGGACATTCAGTACTTC. The complete variable domain, with remaining parts taken from reference TRBV28 and TRBJ2-4, reads DVKVTQSSRYLVKRTGEKVFLECVQDMDHENMFWYRQDPGLGLRLIYFSYDVKMKEKGDIPEGYSVSREKKERFSLILESASTNQTSMYLCATGGDIQYFGAGTRLSVL.

The chain recombines TRBV5-1 with TRBJ2-7; D is perhaps TRBD1 (5 bases). Per the germline V gene, CDR1 is SGHRS and CDR2 is YFSETQ. The CDR3 is 16 residues long. Trimming removed 0 bases at V and 4 bases at J, with 17 bases between. CDR3 loop: CASSLGAPTAGYEQYF. The DNA of the CDR3 is TGCGCCAGCAGCTTGGGGGCCCCCACAGCAGGGTACGAGCAGTACTTC.

This chain links TRBV5-1 with TRBJ2-5; 7 bases match TRBD1. The CDR3 spans 14 residues. The ends lost 4 bases at V and 3 bases at J; junction bases unmatched: 6. From germline, CDR1 is SGHRS and CDR2 YFSETQ. The CDR3 nucleotides are TGCGCCAGCAGCAAAACAGGGGATAAAGAGACCCAGTACTTC. This sequence encodes CASSKTGDKETQYF.

The rearrangement links TRBV5-3 to TRBJ2-2; D may be TRBD2 (6 bases). TRBV5-3 is classed as an ORF, of uncertain function. The CDR3 is 16 residues long. The V and J ends lost 1 base and 4 bases respectively, with 14 bases between them. The CDR3 region has the DNA TGTGCCAGAAGCTTGAATGGGGGGTTGAGCACCGGGGAGCTGTTTTTT. It yields the protein CARSLNGGLSTGELFF.

The rearrangement uses TRBV6-5 and TRBJ1-2; D is possibly TRBD1 (6 bases). The CDR3 contains 14 residues. In germline, CDR1 is MNHEY, CDR2 SVGAGI. V lost 4 bases to trimming and J lost 2 bases, with 11 bases between them. The CDR3 loop reads CASSFGQPNYGYTF. The CDR3 nucleotides are TGTGCCAGCAGTTTCGGACAGCCGAACTATGGCTACACCTTC.

Concerning this clone itself: Within the sample, other DNA sequences also encode this same CDR3. The chain joins TRBV9 to TRBJ2-6; no clear D. V lost 3 bases and J 4 bases, leaving 11 bases between the germline ends. The length of the CDR3 is 15 residues. CDR1 and CDR2 from the germline V gene are SGDLS and YYNGEE. As DNA, the CDR3 is TGTGCCAGCAGCGCCCTAGGCTCCGGGGCCAACGTCCTGACTTTC. It translates to CASSALGSGANVLTF.

The V call is TRBV6-5, the J call TRBJ2-5; D remains ambiguous. Trimming took off 5 bases at V and 5 bases at J, with 12 bases between the two ends. The CDR3 is made up of 13 amino acids. The germline V gene has CDR1 MNHEY and CDR2 SVGAGI. Written as DNA, the CDR3 is TGTGCCAGCAGTACGCTGCAGAAGGAGACCCAGTACTTC. Translating it yields CASSTLQKETQYF.

This chain links TRBV28 with TRBJ1-1; D might be TRBD1 (6 bases). Trimming shortened V by 8 bases and J by 4 bases, and 20 bases separated the two germline ends. This CDR3 spans 15 amino acids. The V gene's germline CDR1 is MDHEN and CDR2 SYDVKM. CDR3 protein: CASYNTGYGATEAFF. The CDR3 DNA sequence: TGTGCCAGCTATAACACAGGGTATGGTGCCACTGAAGCTTTCTTT.

The chain joins TRBV27 to TRBJ2-4, with TRBD2 matching 7 bases. Looked up from germline, CDR1 is MNHEY and CDR2 is SMNVEV (reference sequence). J was trimmed by 5 bases and V by 3 bases; bases with no gene match: 4. This CDR3 spans 14 amino acids. In DNA, the CDR3 is TGTGCCAGCAGTTTGGGAGGGGTCGAAAACATTCAGTACTTC. Its protein product is CASSLGGVENIQYF.

The genes are TRBV7-9 and TRBJ2-1, with a weak D call TRBD1 (6 bases). With 5 bases removed from V and 7 bases from J, the gap between germline ends came to 9 bases. Germline values: CDR1 SEHNR, CDR2 FQNEAQ (reference sequence). This CDR3 contains 12 residues. The DNA of the CDR3 is TGTGCCAGCAGCCCTACAGGGAATGAGCAGTTCTTC. It yields the protein CASSPTGNEQFF.

The table lists this clone with a few counts. This sequence joins TRBV30 and TRBJ1-2; 8 nucleotides match TRBD1. The CDR3 is made up of 14 amino acids. Germline lookup yields CDR1 GTSNPN and CDR2 SVGIG (reference sequence). Trimming at V came to 3 bases and at J to 3 bases, leaving 6 bases not matched to a gene. Here the CDR3 DNA reads TGTGCCTGGAGGGACAGGGCAGTCCACTATGGCTACACCTTC. Its protein is CAWRDRAVHYGYTF.